Shown below are 21 T cell receptor beta chains from a single sample sequenced in a study of shared clonotypes between healthy human individuals. In the naive CD8 group, cells lacked CD45RO and were positively selected for CCR7, so terminally differentiated effector memory CD45RA+ cells were left out. Method: immunoSEQ multiplex PCR; TCRdb's copy keeps in-frame clones and lacks some. This sample has around 2,100,000 clones, with about 94% found just once. Sequenced: naive CD8+ T cells sorted from blood. The receptors here all came from a man aged 18 to 29 in good health.

The rearrangement joins TRBV15 to TRBJ1-2; 10 positions match TRBD1. The germline gives CDR1 LNHNV, CDR2 YYDKDF (reference sequence). The CDR3 loop spans 15 amino acids. Trimming cost V 1 base and J 3 bases; bases outside gene matches: 2. CDR3 residues: CATSRGQGADYGYTF. CDR3 DNA: TGTGCCACCAGCAGAGGACAGGGGGCCGACTATGGCTACACCTTC.

This clone was detected only once. The chain has TRBV4-3 and TRBJ2-2; the D gene is possibly TRBD2 (6 bases). In germline, CDR1 is LGHNA, CDR2 YSLEER. V was trimmed by 0 bases and J by 2 bases, leaving 19 bases between them. The CDR3 totals 19 residues. CDR3 nucleotides: TGCGCCAGCAGCCAAGATTCTTTAGGCGGGGTATTCAACACCGGGGAGCTGTTTTTT. Encoded protein: CASSQDSLGGVFNTGELFF.

The chain is built from TRBV7-9 and TRBJ2-3; D call uncertain. V gave up 0 bases and J gave up 6 bases, with 10 bases separating them. Germline CDR1 and CDR2: SEHNR and FQNEAQ (reference sequence). The CDR3 is made up of 14 amino acids. CDR3 loop: CASSLALTEDTQYF. The CDR3 bases are TGTGCCAGCAGCTTAGCGCTTACGGAGGATACGCAGTATTTT.

The chain uses TRBV4-3 and TRBJ2-2; 7 bases line up with TRBD1. Looked up from germline, CDR1 is LGHNA and CDR2 is YSLEER. V trimming: 6 bases; J trimming: 3 bases; junction bases outside the gene matches: 7. The length of the CDR3 is 15 residues. The CDR3: CASSGQDLDTGELFF. The CDR3 bases are TGCGCCAGCAGTGGACAGGACTTAGACACCGGGGAGCTGTTTTTT.

The rearrangement links TRBV5-6 to TRBJ1-5; 10 bases match TRBD1. Germline V CDR1 and CDR2: SGHDT, YYEEEE. The CDR3 length is 15 residues. With V trimmed by 4 bases and J by 7 bases, 8 bases remained unmatched. CDR3 residues: CASSTSGQGSQPQHF. The CDR3 DNA reads TGTGCCAGCAGCACGTCGGGACAGGGGAGCCAGCCCCAGCATTTT.

This sequence joins TRBV6-6 and TRBJ2-2; perhaps TRBD1 as D (6 bases). CDR3 length: 13 residues. The germline gives CDR1 MNHNY, CDR2 SVGAGI (reference sequence). With 7 bases removed from V and 4 bases from J, the gap between germline ends came to 10 bases. The CDR3 here is CASTNRATGELFF. CDR3 coding DNA: TGTGCCAGCACGAACAGGGCCACCGGGGAGCTGTTTTTT.

The V call is TRBV19, the J call TRBJ1-1, with 8 bases identical to TRBD1. Germline V gene sequence: CDR1 LNHDA, CDR2 SQIVND (reference sequence). The J segment lost 3 bases and the V segment lost 6 bases, leaving 3 bases of the junction unmatched. CDR3 size: 13 residues. CDR3 in DNA: TGTGCCAGTAGGAACAGGGGGGACACTGAAGCTTTCTTT. Its translation: CASRNRGDTEAFF.

V and J are TRBV9 and TRBJ2-1; 8 bases agree with TRBD2. This CDR3 has 15 amino acids. Germline CDR1 SGDLS, CDR2 YYNGEE. V dropped 0 bases and J dropped 9; count of bases not matched to a gene: 8. The CDR3 is CASSVGGSGGLEQFF. In DNA, the CDR3 is TGTGCCAGCAGCGTAGGCGGGAGCGGGGGACTTGAGCAGTTCTTC.

V usage is TRBV13 and J usage is TRBJ2-1, with D perhaps TRBD2 (6 bases). Germline V CDR1 and CDR2: PRHDT, FYEKMQ (reference sequence). This CDR3 region has 14 residues. Trimming took 4 bases from V and 4 from J, leaving 11 bases between them. The CDR3 here is CASSSWGVYNEQFF. In nucleotides, the CDR3 is TGTGCCAGCAGCTCCTGGGGGGTTTACAATGAGCAGTTCTTC.

The V call is TRBV4-3, the J call TRBJ2-3; TRBD2 aligns across 8 bases. The germline gives CDR1 LGHNA, CDR2 YSLEER. The junction had 13 bases not matched to a gene; V was cut back by 10 bases and J by 4 bases. The CDR3 is made up of 15 amino acids. The chain's CDR3 is CANLLSGGPSDTQYF. CDR3 nucleotide sequence: TGCGCCAACCTCTTATCGGGAGGGCCTTCAGATACGCAGTATTTT.

This sequence joins TRBV27 and TRBJ2-7; D unclear. Germline V gene data show CDR1 as MNHEY and CDR2 as SMNVEV (reference sequence). The CDR3 is 14 amino acids. Trimming cost V 1 base and J 5 bases, with 12 bases left between them. CDR3 loop: CASSLYGGVNEQYF. The DNA of the CDR3 is TGTGCCAGCAGTTTATATGGCGGTGTGAACGAGCAGTACTTC.

The chain carries TRBV6-1 and TRBJ2-3; D is unclear. Germline values: CDR1 MNHNS, CDR2 SASEGT. CDR3 length: 16 amino acids. V was trimmed by 3 bases and J by 3 bases, leaving 16 bases between them. Written as DNA, the CDR3 is TGTGCCAGCAGTGAGTGGGGTAGGGAAGGGACAGATACGCAGTATTTT. Protein: CASSEWGREGTDTQYF.

The rearrangement uses TRBV4-1 and TRBJ2-5, with D possibly TRBD1 on 6 matching bases. The J call could be wrong; TRBJ2-7 is a better fit for the DNA end. The CDR3 contains 16 residues. Germline-derived CDR1 and CDR2 are MGHRA and YSYEKL. The CDR3 loop reads CASSQVSGTFSYEQYF. The CDR3 DNA sequence: TGCGCCAGCAGCCAAGTCTCCGGGACATTCTCCTACGAGCAGTACTTC.

The chain employs TRBV4-1 and TRBJ2-2; weak D call: TRBD1 (5 bases). Germline CDR1 reads MGHRA; CDR2 reads YSYEKL. Trimming shortened V by 5 bases and J by 0 bases, and 7 bases separated the two germline ends. This CDR3 comprises 14 residues. CDR3 sequence: CASSVTANTGELFF. CDR3 in DNA: TGCGCCAGCAGCGTGACAGCGAACACCGGGGAGCTGTTTTTT.

Here the CDR3 DNA reads TGTGCCTGGGGACAGGAAAACTCTGGAAACACCATATATTTT. This sequence encodes CAWGQENSGNTIYF. V gene TRBV30 combines with J gene TRBJ1-3; 7 nucleotides align to TRBD1. Germline values: CDR1 GTSNPN, CDR2 SVGIG (reference sequence). The CDR3 loop spans 14 amino acids. With V trimmed by 5 bases and J by 0 bases, 4 bases remained unmatched.

This rearrangement joins TRBV18 to TRBJ2-2; unclear D gene. This CDR3 is 18 amino acids long. V was pared by 4 bases and J by 3 bases, with 21 bases between. CDR1 and CDR2 from the germline V gene are KGHSH and LQKENI. The DNA of the CDR3 is TGTGCCAGCTCACGATTAGCCGCGCTACTTGCGGACACCGGGGAGCTGTTTTTT. Its translation: CASSRLAALLADTGELFF.

CDR3 DNA: TGCGCCAGCAGCCCCTCCGAGGGACAGCCCTGGGAAGAGCAGTACTTC. Amino acid sequence: CASSPSEGQPWEEQYF. This chain connects TRBV4-1 to TRBJ2-7; 7 nucleotides agree with TRBD1. The CDR3 spans 16 residues. V gave up 4 bases and J gave up 7 bases; unmatched junction bases: 16. Germline V gives CDR1 MGHRA, CDR2 YSYEKL.

This rearrangement joins TRBV5-4 to TRBJ2-7, with D uncertain. This CDR3 comprises 14 residues. From germline, CDR1 is SGHNT and CDR2 YYREEE (reference sequence). Trimming cost V 4 bases and J 5 bases, with 16 bases left between them. The DNA for the CDR3 is TGTGCCAGCAGCGCATCGGACCTCAACCACGAGCAGTACTTC. This codes for CASSASDLNHEQYF.

The rearrangement joins TRBV4-1 to TRBJ1-5, with 12 bases fitting TRBD1. The CDR3 length is 17 residues. The germline V gene encodes CDR1 MGHRA and CDR2 YSYEKL. Trimming cost V 4 bases and J 6 bases; bases outside gene matches: 10. CDR3 DNA: TGCGCCAGCAGCCCCCGGGACAGGGGGCGCGAGGGTCAGCCCCAGCATTTT. It translates to CASSPRDRGREGQPQHF.

A word on this clone: Other DNA variants within this sample encode the same CDR3. This chain links TRBV6-5 with TRBJ1-1; D uncertain. The CDR3 covers 12 residues. V lost 3 bases and J lost 7, with 9 bases in between. From germline, CDR1 is MNHEY and CDR2 SVGAGI. CDR3 sequence reads: CASSYSEGEAFF. Here the CDR3 DNA reads TGTGCCAGCAGTTATTCCGAGGGTGAAGCTTTCTTT.

This clone was picked up one time. The chain combines TRBV30 with TRBJ1-5; weak D call: TRBD1 (5 bases). With 4 bases removed from V and 0 bases from J, the gap between germline ends came to 13 bases. The CDR3 spans 15 residues. Looked up from germline, CDR1 is GTSNPN and CDR2 is SVGIG (reference sequence). CDR3: CAWTLGDHSNQPQHF. As DNA, the CDR3 is TGTGCCTGGACCCTCGGGGACCATAGCAATCAGCCCCAGCATTTT.